The next 4 T cell receptor beta chains were all read from a single sample in a study of cytomegalovirus exposure and HLA in healthy donors. The primer mix had 60 Vbeta and 13 Jbeta primers. Repertoires were generated with immunoSEQ multiplex PCR, while TCRdb's copy carries only in-frame clones and drops some. Across 74,000 or so clones, the top ten clones capture roughly 1.5% of the sample. Material for sequencing was PBMCs. These receptors came from a woman between 55 and 75 years old in good health and CMV-seronegative.

The gene calls are TRBV4-3 and TRBJ2-3; D may be TRBD2 (6 bases). Trimming took 0 bases from V and 1 from J, leaving 11 bases between them. Germline CDR1 LGHNA, CDR2 YSLEER. The CDR3 runs 16 residues. CDR3 coding DNA: TGCGCCAGCAGCCAAGAAGGAACGGGAGGCACAGATACGCAGTATTTT. It is translated as CASSQEGTGGTDTQYF.

The V gene is TRBV28, the J gene TRBJ1-5, with D possibly matching TRBD1 (5 bases). Germline CDR1 MDHEN, CDR2 SYDVKM. This CDR3 contains 14 residues. Trimming pared 2 bases from V and 3 bases from J, leaving 8 bases between. The DNA for the CDR3 is TGTGCCAGCAGTTTAGACAGCCACAATCAGCCCCAGCATTTT. Encoded protein: CASSLDSHNQPQHF. The full variable domain, with the rest looked up from reference TRBV28 and TRBJ1-5, is DVKVTQSSRYLVKRTGEKVFLECVQDMDHENMFWYRQDPGLGLRLIYFSYDVKMKEKGDIPEGYSVSREKKERFSLILESASTNQTSMYLCASSLDSHNQPQHFGDGTRLSIL.

The V gene is TRBV6-6, the J gene TRBJ2-7; TRBD2 aligns across 10 bases. The CDR3 is made up of 14 amino acids. Germline V lookup: CDR1 MNHNY, CDR2 SVGAGI (reference sequence). Trimming took 2 bases from V and 4 from J; bases not matched to a gene: 2. CDR3 nucleotide sequence: TGTGCCAGCAGTTACGGGACTAGCGTATACGAGCAGTACTTC. This gives the protein CASSYGTSVYEQYF.

V usage is TRBV29-1 and J usage is TRBJ2-5, with D perhaps matching TRBD1 (5 bases). This CDR3 has 14 amino acids. Deletions cut 5 bases from V and 2 bases from J, with 15 bases between. Germline CDR1 reads SQVTM; CDR2 reads ANQGSEA. CDR3 in DNA: TGCAGCGTTCAGCCTCGACAGCCACAAGAGACCCAGTACTTC. Protein: CSVQPRQPQETQYF. Full variable domain (missing parts from reference TRBV29-1 and TRBJ2-5): SAVISQKPSRDICQRGTSLTIQCQVDSQVTMMFWYRQQPGQSLTLIATANQGSEATYESGFVIDKFPISRPNLTFSTLTVSNMSPEDSSIYLCSVQPRQPQETQYFGPGTRLLVL.